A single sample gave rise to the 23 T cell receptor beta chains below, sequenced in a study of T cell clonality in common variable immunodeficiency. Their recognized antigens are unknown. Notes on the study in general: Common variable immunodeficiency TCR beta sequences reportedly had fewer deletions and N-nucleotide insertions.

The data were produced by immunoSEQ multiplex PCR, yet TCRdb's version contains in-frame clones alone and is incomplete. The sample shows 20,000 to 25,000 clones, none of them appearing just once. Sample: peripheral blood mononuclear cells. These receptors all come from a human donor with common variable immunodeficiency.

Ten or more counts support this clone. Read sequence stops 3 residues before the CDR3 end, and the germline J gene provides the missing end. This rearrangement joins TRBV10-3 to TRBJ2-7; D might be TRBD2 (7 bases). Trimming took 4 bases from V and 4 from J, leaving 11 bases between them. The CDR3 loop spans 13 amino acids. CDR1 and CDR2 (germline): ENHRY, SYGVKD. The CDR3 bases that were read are TGTGCCATCAGTGGGGGGGGGCGGTACGAG. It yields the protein CAISGGGRYE. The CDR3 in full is CAISGGGRYEQYF.

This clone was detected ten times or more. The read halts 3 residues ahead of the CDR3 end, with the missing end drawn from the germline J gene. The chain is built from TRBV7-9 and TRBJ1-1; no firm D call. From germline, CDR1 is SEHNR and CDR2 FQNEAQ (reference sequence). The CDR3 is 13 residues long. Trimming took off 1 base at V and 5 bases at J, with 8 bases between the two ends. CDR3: CASSLVPDTEAFF. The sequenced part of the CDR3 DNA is TGTGCCAGCAGCTTAGTACCAGATACTGAA. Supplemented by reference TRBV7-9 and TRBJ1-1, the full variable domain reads DTGVSQNPRHKITKRGQNVTFRCDPISEHNRLYWYRQTLGQGPEFLTYFQNEAQLEKSRLLSDRFSAERPKGSFSTLEIQRTEQGDSAMYLCASSLVPDTEAFFGQGTRLTVV.

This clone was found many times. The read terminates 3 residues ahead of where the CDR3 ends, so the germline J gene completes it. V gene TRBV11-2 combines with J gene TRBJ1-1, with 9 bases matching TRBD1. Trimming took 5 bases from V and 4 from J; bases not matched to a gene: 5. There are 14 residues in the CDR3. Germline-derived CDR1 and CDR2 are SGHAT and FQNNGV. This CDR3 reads CASSPRTGVTEAFF. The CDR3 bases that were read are TGTGCCAGCAGCCCCCGGACAGGGGTCACTGAA.

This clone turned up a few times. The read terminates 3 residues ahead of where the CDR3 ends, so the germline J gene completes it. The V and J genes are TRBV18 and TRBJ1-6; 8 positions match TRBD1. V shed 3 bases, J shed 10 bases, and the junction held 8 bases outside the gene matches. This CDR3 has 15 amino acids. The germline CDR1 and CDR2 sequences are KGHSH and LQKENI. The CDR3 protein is CASSPNQGAGSPLHF. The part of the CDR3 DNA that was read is TGTGCCAGCTCACCCAATCAGGGGGCAGGATCACCC.

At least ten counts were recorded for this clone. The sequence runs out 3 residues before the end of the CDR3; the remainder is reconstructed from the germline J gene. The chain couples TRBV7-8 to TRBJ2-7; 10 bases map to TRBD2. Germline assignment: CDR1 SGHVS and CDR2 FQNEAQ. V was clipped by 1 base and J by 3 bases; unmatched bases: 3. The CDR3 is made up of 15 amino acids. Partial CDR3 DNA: TGTGCCAGCAGCTTAGTTGGGACTAGCGTCTACGAG. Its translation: CASSLVGTSVYE. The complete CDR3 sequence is CASSLVGTSVYEQYF.

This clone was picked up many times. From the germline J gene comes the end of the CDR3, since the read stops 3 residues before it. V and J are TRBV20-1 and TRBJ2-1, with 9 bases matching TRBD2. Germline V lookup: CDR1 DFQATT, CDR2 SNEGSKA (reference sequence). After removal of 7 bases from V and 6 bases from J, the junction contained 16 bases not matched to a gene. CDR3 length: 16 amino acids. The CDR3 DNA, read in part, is TGCAGTGTGAAATGGAGCGGGGGGACCTCAGGCAATGAG. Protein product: CSVKWSGGTSGNE. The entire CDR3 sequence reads CSVKWSGGTSGNEQFF.

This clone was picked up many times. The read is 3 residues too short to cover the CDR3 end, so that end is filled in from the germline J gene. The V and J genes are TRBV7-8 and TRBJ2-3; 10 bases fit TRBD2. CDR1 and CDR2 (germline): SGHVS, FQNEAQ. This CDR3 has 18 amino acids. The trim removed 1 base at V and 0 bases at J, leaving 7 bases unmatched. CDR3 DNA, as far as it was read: TGTGCCAGCAGCTTAGTACTAGCGGGGCTCCGTAGCACAGATACG. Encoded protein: CASSLVLAGLRSTDT. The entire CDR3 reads CASSLVLAGLRSTDTQYF.

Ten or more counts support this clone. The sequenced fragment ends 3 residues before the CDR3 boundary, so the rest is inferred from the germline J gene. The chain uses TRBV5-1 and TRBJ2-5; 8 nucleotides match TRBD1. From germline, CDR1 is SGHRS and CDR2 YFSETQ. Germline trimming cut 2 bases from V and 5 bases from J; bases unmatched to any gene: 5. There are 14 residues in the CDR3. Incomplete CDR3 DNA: TGCGCCAGCAGCTTCCAGGGGGCGAAGGAGACC. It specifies CASSFQGAKET. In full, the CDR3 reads CASSFQGAKETQYF.

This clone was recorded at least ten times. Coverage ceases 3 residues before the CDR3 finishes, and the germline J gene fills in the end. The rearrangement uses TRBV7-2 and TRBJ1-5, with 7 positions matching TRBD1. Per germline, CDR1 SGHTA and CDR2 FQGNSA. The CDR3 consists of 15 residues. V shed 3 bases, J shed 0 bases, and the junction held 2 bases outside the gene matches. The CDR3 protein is CASSLTGTSNQPQHF. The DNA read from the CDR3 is TGTGCCAGCAGCTTGACAGGGACTAGCAATCAGCCC. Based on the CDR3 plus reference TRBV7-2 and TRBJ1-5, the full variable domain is GAGVSQSPSNKVTEKGKDVELRCDPISGHTALYWYRQSLGQGLEFLIYFQGNSAPDKSGLPSDRFSAERTGGSVSTLTIQRTQQEDSAVYLCASSLTGTSNQPQHFGDGTRLSIL.

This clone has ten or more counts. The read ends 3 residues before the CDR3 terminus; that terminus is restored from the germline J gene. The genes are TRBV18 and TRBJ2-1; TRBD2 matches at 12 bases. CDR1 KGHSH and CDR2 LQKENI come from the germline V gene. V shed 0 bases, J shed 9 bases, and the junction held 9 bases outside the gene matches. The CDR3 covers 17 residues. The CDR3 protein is CASSPPGASGGAFEQFF. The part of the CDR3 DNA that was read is TGTGCCAGCTCACCACCGGGAGCTAGCGGGGGGGCCTTTGAG.

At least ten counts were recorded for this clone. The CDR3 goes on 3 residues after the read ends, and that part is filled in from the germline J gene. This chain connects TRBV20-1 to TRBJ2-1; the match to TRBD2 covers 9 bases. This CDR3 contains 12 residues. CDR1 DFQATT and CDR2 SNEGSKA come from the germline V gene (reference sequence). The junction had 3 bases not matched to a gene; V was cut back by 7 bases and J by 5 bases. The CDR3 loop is CSVSSGDNEQFF. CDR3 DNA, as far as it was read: TGCAGTGTATCTAGCGGGGACAATGAG.

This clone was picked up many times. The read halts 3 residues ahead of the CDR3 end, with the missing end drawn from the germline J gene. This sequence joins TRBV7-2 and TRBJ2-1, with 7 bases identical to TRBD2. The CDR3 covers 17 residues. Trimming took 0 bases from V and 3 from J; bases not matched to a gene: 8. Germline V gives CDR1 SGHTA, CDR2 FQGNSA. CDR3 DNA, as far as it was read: TGTGCCAGCAGCTTAGCGGCGAGCGGGGTCCTCTACAATGAG. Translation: CASSLAASGVLYNE. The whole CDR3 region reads CASSLAASGVLYNEQFF.

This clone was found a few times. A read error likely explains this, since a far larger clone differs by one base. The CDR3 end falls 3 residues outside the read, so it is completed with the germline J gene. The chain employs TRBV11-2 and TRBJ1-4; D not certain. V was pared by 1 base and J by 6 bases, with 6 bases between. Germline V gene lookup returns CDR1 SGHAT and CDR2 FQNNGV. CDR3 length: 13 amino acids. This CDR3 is CASSLVRDEKLFF. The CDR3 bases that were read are TGTGCCAGCAGCTTAGTACGGGATGAAAAA.

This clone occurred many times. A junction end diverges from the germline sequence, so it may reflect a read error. The sequenced part of the CDR3 DNA is TGTGCCAGCAGTTTCTCGGGACACATATCCTCCGAG. Its translation: CASSFSGHISSE. The whole CDR3 is CASSFSGHISSEQYF. This rearrangement joins TRBV6-2 or TRBV6-3 to TRBJ2-7; tentatively, D is TRBD1 (6 bases). The CDR3 end falls 3 residues outside the read, so it is completed with the germline J gene. The germline V gene has CDR1 MNHEY and CDR2 SVGEGT. The CDR3 is 15 residues long.

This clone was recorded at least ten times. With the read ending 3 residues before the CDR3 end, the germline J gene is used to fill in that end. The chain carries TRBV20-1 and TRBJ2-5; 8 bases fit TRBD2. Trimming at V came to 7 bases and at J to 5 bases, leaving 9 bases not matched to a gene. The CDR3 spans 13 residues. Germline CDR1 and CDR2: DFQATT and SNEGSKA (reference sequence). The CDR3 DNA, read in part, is TGCAGTGGGCCGGGACTAGGACAGGAGACC. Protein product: CSGPGLGQET. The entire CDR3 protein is CSGPGLGQETQYF.

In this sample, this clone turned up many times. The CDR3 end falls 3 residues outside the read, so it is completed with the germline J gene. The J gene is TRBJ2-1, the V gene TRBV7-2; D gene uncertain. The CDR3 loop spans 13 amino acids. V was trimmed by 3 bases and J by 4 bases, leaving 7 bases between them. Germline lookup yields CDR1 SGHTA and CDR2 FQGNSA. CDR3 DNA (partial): TGTGCCAGCAGCTTTTACAGTTACAATGAG. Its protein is CASSFYSYNE. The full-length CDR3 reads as CASSFYSYNEQFF.

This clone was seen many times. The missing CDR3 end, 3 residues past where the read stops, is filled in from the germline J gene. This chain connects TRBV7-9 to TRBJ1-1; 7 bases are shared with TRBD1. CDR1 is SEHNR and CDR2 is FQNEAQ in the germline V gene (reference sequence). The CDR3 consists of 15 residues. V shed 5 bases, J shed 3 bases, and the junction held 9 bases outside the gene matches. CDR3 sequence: CASSPSTGWDTEAFF. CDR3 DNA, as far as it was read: TGTGCCAGCAGCCCTTCGACAGGGTGGGACACTGAA.

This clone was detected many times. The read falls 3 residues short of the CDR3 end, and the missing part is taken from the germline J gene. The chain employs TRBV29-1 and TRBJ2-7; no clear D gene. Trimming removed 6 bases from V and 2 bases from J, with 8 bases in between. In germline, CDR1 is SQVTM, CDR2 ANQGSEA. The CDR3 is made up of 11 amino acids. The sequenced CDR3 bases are TGCAGCGTCCTTACTACCTACGAG. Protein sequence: CSVLTTYE. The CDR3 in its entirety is CSVLTTYEQYF.

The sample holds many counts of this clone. The sequenced CDR3 bases are TGTGCCAGCAGGAAGCGGGATACCCTCAGACATACG. It encodes CASRKRDTLRHT. The whole CDR3 reads CASRKRDTLRHTQYF. This chain joins TRBV6-2 or TRBV6-3 and TRBJ2-3, with 7 bases fitting TRBD2. The read ends 3 residues before the CDR3 terminus; that terminus is restored from the germline J gene. The V and J ends lost 6 bases and 7 bases, in that order; junction bases with no gene match: 13. The CDR3 is made up of 15 amino acids. Germline values: CDR1 MNHEY, CDR2 SVGEGT.

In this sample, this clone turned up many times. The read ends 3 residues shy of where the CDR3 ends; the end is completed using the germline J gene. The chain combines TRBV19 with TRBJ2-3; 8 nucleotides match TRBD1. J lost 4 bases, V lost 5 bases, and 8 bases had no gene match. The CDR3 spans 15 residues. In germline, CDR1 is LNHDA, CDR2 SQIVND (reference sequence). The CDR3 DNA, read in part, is TGTGCCAGTAGTCCCGACAGGGGAGTAGCAGATACG. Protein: CASSPDRGVADT. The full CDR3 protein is CASSPDRGVADTQYF.

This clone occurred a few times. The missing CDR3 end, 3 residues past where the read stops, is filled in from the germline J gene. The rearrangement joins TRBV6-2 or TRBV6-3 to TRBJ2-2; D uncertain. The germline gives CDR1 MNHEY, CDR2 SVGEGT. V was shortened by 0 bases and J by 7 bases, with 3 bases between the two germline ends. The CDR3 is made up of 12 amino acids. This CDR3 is CASSYSYGELFF. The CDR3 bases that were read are TGTGCCAGCAGTTACTCGTACGGGGAG.

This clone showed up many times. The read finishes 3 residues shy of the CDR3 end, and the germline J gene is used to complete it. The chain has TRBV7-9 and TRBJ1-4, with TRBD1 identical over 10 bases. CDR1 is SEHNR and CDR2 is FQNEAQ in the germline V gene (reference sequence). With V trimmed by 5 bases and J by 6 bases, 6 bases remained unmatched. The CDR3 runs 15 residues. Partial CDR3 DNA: TGTGCCAGCAGCATAACCGGGACAGGGGATGAAAAA. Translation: CASSITGTGDEK. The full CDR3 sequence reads CASSITGTGDEKLFF.

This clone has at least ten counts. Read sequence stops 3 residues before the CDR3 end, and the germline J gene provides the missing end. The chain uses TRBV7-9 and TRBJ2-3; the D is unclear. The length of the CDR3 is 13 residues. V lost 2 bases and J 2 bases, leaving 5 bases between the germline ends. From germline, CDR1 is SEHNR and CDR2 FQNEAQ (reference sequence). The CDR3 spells CASSLRPTDTQYF. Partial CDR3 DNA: TGTGCCAGCAGCTTAAGGCCCACAGATACG.